This T cell receptor (beta chain) appears in the sequencing data of a study of tissue T cells after allogeneic stem cell transplantation. Findings and limits, study-wide: Alloreactivity or antigen specificity of tissue TCRs was not determined; some clones might be host cells. TCR repertoires tracked anatomic similarity, regardless of disease or transplant status.

CDR1 and CDR2 from the germline V gene are NSHNY and SYGAGN. V was shortened by 0 bases and J by 7 bases, with 11 bases between the two germline ends. CDR3 length: 13 amino acids. This clone was seen a handful of times. Its specificity is unknown. These gene names are mouse names. The DNA ends 1 residue before the CDR3 does, and the rest of the CDR3 is filled in from the germline J gene. Regarding time point: mouse harvest day 14 after allogeneic transplant. Tail vein injection delivered 10^7 T-cell-depleted bone marrow cells and 10^6 splenic CD5+ T cells. Mice had MHC-mismatched B6 into BALB/c GVHD, sampled day 7 or 14. TCRbeta CDR3 was sequenced at survey depth with template counts. Data came from immunoSEQ multiplex PCR; TCRdb stores just in-frame clones and leaves some out. The sample lists 3,400 or so clones, about half occurring once.

Sequenced input: gut tissue. The rearrangement links TRBV13-1 to TRBJ2-7; the D gene is possibly TRBD2 (7 bases). The origin of this receptor is a female BALB/c mouse given C57BL/6 T cells with graft-versus-host disease after an allogeneic hematopoietic cell transplant. CDR3 DNA, as far as it was read: TGTGCCAGCAGTGATGGTTGGGGGGCGGAACAGTAC. This codes for CASSDGWGAEQY. In full, the CDR3 reads CASSDGWGAEQYF.